One sample yielded the 2 T cell receptor beta chains listed below, sequenced in a study of PD-1 blockade in classical Hodgkin lymphoma. Here immunoSEQ multiplex PCR was the method, and the copy in TCRdb shows in-frame clones only, minus some. The sample contains around 100,000 clones, roughly 89% of which appear only once. Relapses following autologous stem cell transplantation were seen in all patients, with brentuximab vedotin exposure varying. Source: peripheral blood mononuclear cells (PBMCs), taken before the second cycle of nivolumab. The receptors here all came from a human donor with classical Hodgkin lymphoma.

This rearrangement joins TRBV6-5 to TRBJ2-2; D gene unclear. CDR1 and CDR2 from the germline V gene are MNHEY and SVGAGI. The CDR3 spans 13 residues. V lost 7 bases to trimming and J lost 1 base, with 7 bases between them. The CDR3 here is CASIPGNTGELFF. CDR3 bases: TGTGCCAGCATTCCCGGGAACACCGGGGAGCTGTTTTTT.

This clone was observed a few times. V gene TRBV7-8 combines with J gene TRBJ1-2, with a weak D call TRBD1 (5 bases). The CDR3 totals 15 residues. Trimming took 1 base from V and 1 from J, leaving 10 bases between them. CDR1 and CDR2 from the germline V gene are SGHVS and FQNEAQ. This CDR3 reads CASSLVAGINYGYTF. DNA of the CDR3: TGTGCCAGCAGCTTAGTAGCAGGGATTAACTATGGCTACACCTTC.